This TCR beta chain is from a study of identical twins. Findings of the study overall: Within monozygotic twins, out-of-frame TCR alpha sharing was underestimated by the models. Because invariant MAIT and iNKT cells could be present, zero-insertion analyses could be partly confounded. Abundant beta clonotypes from cord blood had fewer insertions, unlike memory repertoires, which showed none.

Note on this clonotype: Its antigen remains unknown.

Via MiXCR, TCRdb re-called the 5' RACE reads, giving one row per CDR3 protein. The sample contains around 220,000 distinct CDR3 sequences, roughly 10% of which appear only once. Germline loops: CDR1 DFQATT, CDR2 SNEGSKA (reference sequence). The CDR3 is made up of 11 amino acids. V lost 6 bases to trimming and J lost 16 bases, with 19 bases between them. What was sequenced was memory T cells sorted from blood. The clonotype comes from a man in his forties or fifties in good health. The J gene is TRBJ2-1, the V gene TRBV20-1; D is possibly TRBD1 or TRBD2 (5 bases each). The CDR3 here is CSARTGTAAFF. The CDR3 DNA is TGCAGTGCGCGAACCGGGACGGCTGCCTTCTTC.